Shown below are 28 T cell receptor beta chains from a single sample sequenced in a study of blood T cell repertoires in COVID-19 (dated by TCRdb to 2018 to 2020). Library preparation used the immunoSEQ multiplex PCR assay. TCRdb took over this immuneACCESS table, retaining in-frame rearrangements with V and J assigned. Such tables are incomplete; in checked studies, under half of the missing clones stem from an unresolved V gene, and the remainder is unexplained. The table for this sample lists about 440,000 clones; about 89% of them were counted only once. Of the sample, around 4.4% is held by the ten largest clones. Material for sequencing was peripheral blood. These TCRs come from a woman aged 25 to 39 with acute or convalescent COVID-19.

The rearrangement uses TRBV9 and TRBJ2-3, with 9 bases fitting TRBD2. Trimming at V came to 0 bases and at J to 4 bases, leaving 12 bases not matched to a gene. The CDR3 spans 18 residues. Germline assignment: CDR1 SGDLS and CDR2 YYNGEE. The CDR3 is CASSVAGGVSGGPDTQYF. The CDR3 coding sequence is TGTGCCAGCAGCGTAGCTGGGGGCGTTAGCGGGGGACCAGATACGCAGTATTTT.

V is TRBV2 and J is TRBJ2-5, with TRBD1 as a possible D gene (6 bases). Germline-derived CDR1 and CDR2 are SNHLY and FYNNEI. This CDR3 has 12 residues. V was clipped by 5 bases and J by 2 bases, with 6 bases between them. CDR3 in amino acids: CASSTGQETQYF. CDR3 bases: TGTGCCAGCAGTACAGGGCAAGAGACCCAGTACTTC.

V is TRBV18 and J is TRBJ2-7; the D gene is possibly TRBD1 (6 bases). Trimming cost V 0 bases and J 0 bases, with 15 bases left between them. Per the germline V gene, CDR1 is KGHSH and CDR2 is LQKENI. This CDR3 comprises 17 residues. As DNA, the CDR3 is TGTGCCAGCTCACCACCTAGGGGGACAAAAAGCTCCTACGAGCAGTACTTC. Its protein is CASSPPRGTKSSYEQYF.

This clone has just one count. This chain uses TRBV11-2 with TRBJ2-3; 9 nucleotides match TRBD1. Germline V gives CDR1 SGHAT, CDR2 FQNNGV. This CDR3 has 15 amino acids. V lost 1 base, J lost 3 bases, and 2 bases stayed unmatched. The CDR3 spells CASSLGTGVTDTQYF. The DNA for the CDR3 is TGTGCCAGCAGCTTAGGGACAGGGGTGACAGATACGCAGTATTTT.

The chain recombines TRBV18 with TRBJ1-1; the D gene is possibly TRBD1 (5 bases). The CDR3 contains 13 residues. V lost 6 bases, J lost 0 bases, and 8 bases lay in between. CDR1 KGHSH and CDR2 LQKENI come from the germline V gene. CDR3 region: CASSQQVNTEAFF. CDR3 in DNA: TGTGCCAGCTCGCAACAGGTGAACACTGAAGCTTTCTTT.

The chain recombines TRBV28 with TRBJ1-2; 7 nucleotides agree with TRBD1. Germline CDR1 and CDR2: MDHEN and SYDVKM. CDR3 length equals 20 residues. The junction had 20 bases not matched to a gene; V was cut back by 4 bases and J by 0 bases. CDR3 coding DNA: TGTGCCAGCAGTTCTCAAAAATCGGGACAGTACGACGGAGCTAACTATGGCTACACCTTC. It encodes CASSSQKSGQYDGANYGYTF.

The chain's CDR3 is CASSPSGAAETQYF. In DNA, the CDR3 is TGTGCCAGCAGCCCCTCCGGTGCGGCAGAGACCCAGTACTTC. V is TRBV3-1 (or the pseudogene TRBV3-2) and J is TRBJ2-5; D uncertain. The CDR3 consists of 14 residues. Germline V gene data show CDR1 as LGHDT and CDR2 as YNNKEL (reference sequence). V was clipped by 4 bases and J by 4 bases, with 13 bases between them.

The V gene is TRBV6-5, the J gene TRBJ2-3; D is perhaps TRBD1 (6 bases). The CDR3 is 16 amino acids. V was clipped by 4 bases and J by 0 bases, with 14 bases between them. The V gene's germline CDR1 is MNHEY and CDR2 SVGAGI. This chain's CDR3 is CASSFVRGQSTDTQYF. The CDR3 nucleotides read TGTGCCAGCAGTTTCGTCCGAGGACAGAGCACAGATACGCAGTATTTT.

In this sample, this clone turned up a few times. The chain uses TRBV15 and TRBJ2-7; D possibly corresponds to TRBD2 (6 bases). Trimming left V 5 bases short and J 7 bases short, with 21 bases between. The length of the CDR3 is 15 residues. Germline CDR1 LNHNV, CDR2 YYDKDF (reference sequence). The CDR3 DNA sequence: TGTGCCACCAGCGAGGGACTCATAGAGGGAAGAGAGCAGTACTTC. This translates into CATSEGLIEGREQYF.

The V and J genes are TRBV3-1 (or the pseudogene TRBV3-2) and TRBJ1-1; TRBD1 matches 9 bases. This CDR3 is 13 amino acids long. Germline CDR1 and CDR2: LGHDT and YNNKEL (reference sequence). V was pared by 6 bases and J by 10 bases, with 9 bases of the junction left unmatched. The CDR3, as DNA: TGTGCCAGCAGTCCCCTCCCGGACAGGGGAGCTTTCTTT. Translated: CASSPLPDRGAFF.

This clone was detected only a few times. This chain links TRBV19 with TRBJ1-2, with D perhaps matching TRBD1 (5 bases). Trimming cost V 3 bases and J 8 bases, with 13 bases left between them. Germline V gene lookup returns CDR1 LNHDA and CDR2 SQIVND (reference sequence). The CDR3 has 13 residues. Written as DNA, the CDR3 is TGTGCCAGTAGTATGTCCAGGGAGGACGGCTACACCTTC. Translated, it gives CASSMSREDGYTF.

This clone was detected once. The rearrangement joins TRBV12-5 to TRBJ1-2; D ambiguous. Germline-derived CDR1 and CDR2 are LGHNT and FRNRAP. The CDR3 contains 11 residues. V lost 4 bases and J 7 bases, leaving 7 bases between the germline ends. CDR3 residues: CASGSGFGYTF. CDR3 sequence (DNA): TGTGCTAGTGGTTCGGGATTTGGCTACACCTTC. Together with reference TRBV12-5 and TRBJ1-2, the CDR3 gives the full variable domain: DARVTQTPRHKVTEMGQEVTMRCQPILGHNTVFWYRQTMMQGLELLAYFRNRAPLDDSGMPKDRFSAEMPDATLATLKIQPSEPRDSAVYFCASGSGFGYTFGSGTRLTVV.

The CDR3 reads CASILKGDEQFF. For the CDR3, the DNA is TGTGCCAGTATCCTAAAAGGGGATGAGCAGTTCTTC. The chain employs TRBV19 and TRBJ2-1; perhaps TRBD1 as D (5 bases). V shed 7 bases and J shed 8 bases, with 12 bases lying between them. The CDR3 consists of 12 residues. The germline V gene encodes CDR1 LNHDA and CDR2 SQIVND (reference sequence).

The chain has TRBV2 and TRBJ2-5; tentatively, D is TRBD1 (6 bases). Germline CDR1 reads SNHLY; CDR2 reads FYNNEI. CDR3 length equals 14 residues. Trimming removed 3 bases from V and 2 bases from J, with 10 bases in between. The CDR3 region is CASSDSGVQETQYF. CDR3 DNA sequence: TGTGCCAGCAGTGATTCAGGGGTACAAGAGACCCAGTACTTC.

The chain uses TRBV5-1 and TRBJ1-1; 7 bases match TRBD1. From germline, CDR1 is SGHRS and CDR2 YFSETQ. This CDR3 is 13 amino acids long. V shed 4 bases, J shed 3 bases, and the junction held 3 bases outside the gene matches. CDR3 sequence: CASSPGTDTEAFF. The DNA of the CDR3 is TGCGCCAGCAGCCCTGGGACAGACACTGAAGCTTTCTTT. The full variable domain, in which reference TRBV5-1 and TRBJ1-1 provide the parts outside the CDR3, is KAGVTQTPRYLIKTRGQQVTLSCSPISGHRSVSWYQQTPGQGLQFLFEYFSETQRNKGNFPGRFSGRQFSNSRSEMNVSTLELGDSALYLCASSPGTDTEAFFGQGTRLTVV.

The chain carries TRBV11-2 and TRBJ2-3; 10 bases fit TRBD1. The trim removed 4 bases at V and 4 bases at J, leaving 8 bases unmatched. Looked up from germline, CDR1 is SGHAT and CDR2 is FQNNGV. The CDR3 has 16 amino acids. Written as DNA, the CDR3 is TGTGCCAGCAGCTCCCTTCTGACAGGGGGCCCAGATACGCAGTATTTT. This translates into CASSSLLTGGPDTQYF.

The rearrangement links TRBV28 to TRBJ2-1, with TRBD1 matching 7 bases. This CDR3 region has 13 residues. Germline V gene lookup returns CDR1 MDHEN and CDR2 SYDVKM. The ends lost 3 bases at V and 7 bases at J; junction bases unmatched: 3. In nucleotides, the CDR3 is TGTGCCAGCAGTTTCGTGACAGGGAATGAGCAGTTCTTC. This sequence encodes CASSFVTGNEQFF.

The chain combines TRBV11-2 with TRBJ1-2; D is ambiguous. Germline V lookup: CDR1 SGHAT, CDR2 FQNNGV. The CDR3 runs to 14 residues. The V gene lost 7 bases and the J gene lost 8 bases, with 20 bases spanning the gap. This chain's CDR3 is CASTNDMVGRGYTF. The DNA for the CDR3 is TGTGCCAGCACCAACGACATGGTCGGTAGGGGCTACACCTTC.

This clone was picked up a small number of times. The chain employs TRBV5-1 and TRBJ1-2; D perhaps matches TRBD1 (5 bases). The germline V gene encodes CDR1 SGHRS and CDR2 YFSETQ. This CDR3 has 15 residues. The V and J ends lost 4 bases and 7 bases respectively, with 20 bases between them. As DNA, the CDR3 is TGCGCCAGCAGCCCGGCGGGGGAGAAGACGGTTGGCTACACCTTC. It is translated as CASSPAGEKTVGYTF.

The chain joins TRBV7-2 to TRBJ1-1; D perhaps matches TRBD1 (5 bases). Germline V gene sequence: CDR1 SGHTA, CDR2 FQGNSA. The CDR3 is made up of 16 amino acids. V was trimmed by 4 bases and J by 4 bases, leaving 19 bases between them. CDR3 in amino acids: CASSSGGTVGSTEAFF. The CDR3 bases are TGTGCCAGCAGCTCGGGGGGTACAGTGGGGAGCACTGAAGCTTTCTTT.

The rearrangement uses TRBV5-1 and TRBJ2-1; TRBD2 aligns across 12 bases. Per the germline V gene, CDR1 is SGHRS and CDR2 is YFSETQ. Unmatched junction bases numbered 6, after V lost 2 bases and J lost 0 bases. CDR3 length: 18 residues. DNA of the CDR3: TGCGCCAGCAGCTTCCTAGCGGGGGGGTCCAGCTCCTACAATGAGCAGTTCTTC. Protein: CASSFLAGGSSSYNEQFF.

This rearrangement joins TRBV28 to TRBJ1-5; possibly TRBD1 for D (6 bases). This CDR3 has 21 residues. V was pared by 1 base and J by 0 bases, with 25 bases between. CDR1 and CDR2 (germline): MDHEN, SYDVKM. For the CDR3, the DNA is TGTGCCAGCAGTTTATCTACAGGGACCGGTGGGCTTGTTCTTAGCAATCAGCCCCAGCATTTT. Its translation is CASSLSTGTGGLVLSNQPQHF.

V and J are TRBV6-5 and TRBJ1-3; D unclear. Germline CDR1 reads MNHEY; CDR2 reads SVGAGI. The CDR3 extends over 16 amino acids. V lost 0 bases and J lost 6, with 15 bases in between. The CDR3 reads CASSYSWERRKNTIYF. DNA of the CDR3: TGTGCCAGCAGTTACTCGTGGGAGAGGCGTAAAAACACCATATATTTT.

The chain couples TRBV4-1 to TRBJ2-2; 10 positions agree with TRBD2. V shed 1 base, J shed 7 bases, and the junction held 18 bases outside the gene matches. Looked up from germline, CDR1 is MGHRA and CDR2 is YSYEKL. This CDR3 contains 20 residues. This CDR3 is CASSQVFVARAGGLGGELFF. CDR3 sequence (DNA): TGCGCCAGCAGCCAAGTCTTCGTGGCGCGAGCGGGGGGGCTCGGCGGGGAGCTGTTTTTT.

The rearrangement joins TRBV14 to TRBJ2-7; 12 bases are shared with TRBD1. Trimming took 3 bases from V and 9 from J; bases not matched to a gene: 6. The germline V gene has CDR1 SGHDN and CDR2 FVKESK. This CDR3 comprises 14 residues. The CDR3 DNA reads TGTGCCAGCAGCCAGGGGACAGGGGGCGCGGGGCAGTACTTC. It yields the protein CASSQGTGGAGQYF.

This clone has just one count. This rearrangement joins TRBV28 to TRBJ2-7; D is uncertain. The V end lost 6 bases, the J end lost 3 bases, and 12 bases lay between the germline ends. Germline CDR1 reads MDHEN; CDR2 reads SYDVKM. This CDR3 region has 13 residues. The CDR3 coding sequence is TGTGCCAGCAGACCCACTCTAAGCTACGAGCAGTACTTC. This codes for CASRPTLSYEQYF.

CDR3: CASSSNRVNTGELFF. The CDR3 nucleotides are TGTGCCAGCAGCTCCAACAGGGTGAACACCGGGGAGCTGTTTTTT. The chain is built from TRBV7-9 and TRBJ2-2; D is perhaps TRBD1 (6 bases). This CDR3 comprises 15 residues. The germline V and J ends were trimmed by 4 bases and 1 base, with 10 bases remaining between them. Germline CDR1 is SEHNR and CDR2 is FQNEAQ (reference sequence).

This chain joins TRBV7-2 and TRBJ1-2; D gene unclear. CDR1 and CDR2 (germline): SGHTA, FQGNSA. V was trimmed by 1 base and J by 3 bases, leaving 9 bases between them. The CDR3 is 14 residues long. The CDR3 protein is CASSLDNTHYGYTF. The CDR3 DNA is TGTGCCAGCAGCTTAGACAATACACACTATGGCTACACCTTC.